Below are 21 T cell receptor beta chains sequenced from a single sample in a study of T cells in Graves' hyperthyroidism and ophthalmopathy. Amplification yielded TCR beta CDR3 regions, with RNA transcripts as the source. A set of HTBI primers served as the primers for a first-round RT-PCR of the TCR CDR3. TCRdb passed the multiplex PCR reads through MiXCR, listing each CDR3 protein once. In the table there are some 740,000 distinct CDR3 sequences, around 13% of which are singletons. Sequences were obtained from blood. The origin of the receptors is a young woman with Graves' hyperthyroidism.

This clonotype has at least ten counts. This rearrangement joins TRBV20-1 to TRBJ2-5, with D perhaps TRBD1 or TRBD2 (5 bases each). The CDR3 totals 14 residues. Germline assignment: CDR1 DFQATT and CDR2 SNEGSKA (reference sequence). With 7 bases removed from V and 5 bases from J, the gap between germline ends came to 20 bases. In DNA, the CDR3 is TGCAGTGATACGGACTGGCAGGGCCAGGAGACCCAGTACTTC. This translates into CSDTDWQGQETQYF.

This clonotype was recorded many times. The CDR3 DNA reads as TGTGCCAGCTCACTACACAGGGAGGATGAGCAGTTCTTC. Translating it yields CASSLHREDEQFF. The chain combines TRBV18 with TRBJ2-1; D is perhaps TRBD1 or TRBD2 (6 bases each). This CDR3 region has 13 residues. The germline V gene encodes CDR1 KGHSH and CDR2 LQKENI. The V end was cut by 4 bases, the J end by 8 bases, with 12 bases between.

The V gene is TRBV27, the J gene TRBJ1-5; D not certain. This CDR3 spans 12 amino acids. V was shortened by 7 bases and J by 2 bases, with 6 bases between the two germline ends. Germline CDR1 MNHEY, CDR2 SMNVEV (reference sequence). CDR3 bases: TGTGCCAGCACGACACGCAATCAGCCCCAGCATTTT. Its translation: CASTTRNQPQHF.

The J gene is TRBJ1-1, the V gene TRBV27; perhaps TRBD1 as D (6 bases). CDR1 and CDR2 (germline): MNHEY, SMNVEV (reference sequence). The V gene lost 7 bases and the J gene lost 6 bases, with 33 bases spanning the gap. This CDR3 has 19 residues. In nucleotides, the CDR3 is TGTGCCAGCAACACCAAAGAGCCCGGGGGGCCGTTTCCAGGGCCTGAAGCTTTCTTT. Translating it yields CASNTKEPGGPFPGPEAFF.

This chain uses TRBV27 with TRBJ2-7; tentative D call: TRBD1 (6 bases). V was pared by 1 base and J by 7 bases, with 14 bases between. The germline CDR1 and CDR2 sequences are MNHEY and SMNVEV (reference sequence). The CDR3 has 14 residues. This chain's CDR3 is CASSLYAGVEEQYF. The CDR3 DNA reads TGTGCCAGCAGTTTATACGCAGGGGTCGAAGAGCAGTACTTC.

This clonotype showed up just a few times. The rearrangement uses TRBV6-1 and TRBJ2-1; the match to TRBD1 covers 9 bases. Germline CDR1 is MNHNS and CDR2 is SASEGT. This CDR3 has 13 amino acids. The trim removed 7 bases at V and 9 bases at J, leaving 7 bases unmatched. CDR3 sequence (DNA): TGTGCCAGCATGGGGGACAGGGTCACTGAGCAGTTCTTC. It codes for CASMGDRVTEQFF.

J is TRBJ1-1 and V is TRBV5-4; D not resolved. This CDR3 region has 14 residues. Germline values: CDR1 SGHNT, CDR2 YYREEE (reference sequence). The V end was cut by 1 base, the J end by 0 bases, with 7 bases between. CDR3 loop: CASSLQVMNTEAFF. In nucleotides, the CDR3 is TGTGCCAGCAGCTTGCAAGTCATGAACACTGAAGCTTTCTTT.

This clonotype has at least ten counts. One junction end does not reproduce the germline sequence, and a read error may be involved. The chain's CDR3 is CASSPDGNYGYTF. For the CDR3, the DNA is TGTGCCAGCAGCCCGGACGGAAACTATGGCTACACCTTC. The J gene is TRBJ1-2, the V gene TRBV10-1; D is unresolved. CDR1 WNHNN and CDR2 SYGVQD come from the germline V gene (reference sequence). The CDR3 sequence is 13 residues long.

This clonotype was counted ten times or more. The rearrangement uses TRBV2 and TRBJ2-7; perhaps TRBD2 as D (6 bases). The germline gives CDR1 SNHLY, CDR2 FYNNEI. V was trimmed by 6 bases and J by 4 bases, leaving 16 bases between them. The CDR3 extends over 14 amino acids. The chain's CDR3 is CASRRLDEPYEQYF. DNA for the CDR3: TGTGCCAGCAGACGACTAGATGAGCCATACGAGCAGTACTTC.

This clonotype has a count of ten or more. The chain links TRBV11-2 to TRBJ1-2; TRBD1 is a possible D gene (5 bases). This CDR3 has 15 residues. Germline V gene lookup returns CDR1 SGHAT and CDR2 FQNNGV. V gave up 0 bases and J gave up 4 bases, with 12 bases separating them. The CDR3 sequence: CASSLDPGQAYGYTF. The CDR3 DNA follows: TGTGCCAGCAGCTTAGATCCGGGGCAGGCCTATGGCTACACCTTC.

This clonotype was recorded a few times. A read error is possible here, since a much larger clone lies one base away. The chain recombines TRBV6-5 with TRBJ2-1; no reliable D call. Trimming pared 0 bases from V and 6 bases from J, leaving 12 bases between. CDR1 is MNHEY, CDR2 SVGAGI, per germline. The CDR3 is 15 amino acids. The CDR3 DNA reads as TGTGCCAGCAGTTACTCGAGTATTGGCGGCAATGAGCAGTTCTTC. As protein: CASSYSSIGGNEQFF.

This rearrangement joins TRBV3-1 to TRBJ2-1, with 12 bases aligning to TRBD2. From germline, CDR1 is LGHDT and CDR2 YNNKEL (reference sequence). This CDR3 is built from 14 residues. With 7 bases clipped from V and 8 bases from J, the junction kept 6 bases outside the gene matches. The DNA of the CDR3 is TGTGCCAGCACAACGACTAGCGGGAGATATGAGCAGTTCTTC. Residues: CASTTTSGRYEQFF.

The CDR3 DNA sequence: TGTGCCTGGAACCTTGGACTAGCGGGAGAATCGGAGTTGAGCACAGATACGCAGTATTTT. It translates to CAWNLGLAGESELSTDTQYF. The chain joins TRBV30 to TRBJ2-3, with 13 bases lining up with TRBD2. The J segment lost 0 bases and the V segment lost 4 bases, leaving 16 bases of the junction unmatched. Germline V gene lookup returns CDR1 GTSNPN and CDR2 SVGIG (reference sequence). This CDR3 is 20 amino acids long.

This clonotype has a count of ten or more. The chain has TRBV18 and TRBJ2-5; D might be TRBD1 (5 bases). This CDR3 is built from 14 residues. CDR1 is KGHSH and CDR2 is LQKENI in the germline V gene. The V end was cut by 3 bases, the J end by 0 bases, with 8 bases between. CDR3 DNA: TGTGCCAGCTCACCTCAGGGCTACCAAGAGACCCAGTACTTC. It translates to CASSPQGYQETQYF.

This clonotype was found many times. The J gene is TRBJ2-1, the V gene TRBV5-5; weak D call: TRBD2 (5 bases). The CDR3 runs to 15 residues. V was cut by 4 bases and J by 4 bases, with 15 bases left in between. Looked up from germline, CDR1 is SGHKS and CDR2 is YYEKEE (reference sequence). This CDR3 reads CASSKGAESYNEQFF. CDR3 nucleotide sequence: TGTGCCAGCAGCAAGGGAGCCGAATCTTACAATGAGCAGTTCTTC.

This clonotype was seen repeatedly, ten times or more. V is TRBV2 and J is TRBJ2-7, with 8 bases fitting TRBD1. The CDR3 consists of 12 residues. CDR1 is SNHLY and CDR2 is FYNNEI in the germline V gene. With 7 bases clipped from V and 6 bases from J, the junction kept 5 bases outside the gene matches. This CDR3 is CASTRTGFEQYF. CDR3 DNA sequence: TGTGCCAGCACCAGGACAGGGTTCGAGCAGTACTTC.

This clonotype was seen at least ten times. J is TRBJ1-1 and V is TRBV3-1; no clear D. The CDR3 covers 15 residues. CDR1 is LGHDT and CDR2 is YNNKEL in the germline V gene (reference sequence). V shed 4 bases and J shed 0 bases, with 12 bases lying between them. CDR3 amino acids: CASSPDPEMNTEAFF. CDR3 DNA sequence: TGTGCCAGCAGCCCCGATCCAGAAATGAACACTGAAGCTTTCTTT.

V usage is TRBV6-2 or TRBV6-3 and J usage is TRBJ2-3, with 7 bases aligning to TRBD1. This CDR3 has 15 residues. Per the germline V gene, CDR1 is MNHEY and CDR2 is SVGEGT. The trim removed 6 bases at V and 2 bases at J, leaving 8 bases unmatched. Here the CDR3 DNA reads TGTGCCAGCAGCCAAAGGGACAGAGCCACAGATACGCAGTATTTT. Amino acids: CASSQRDRATDTQYF.

This clonotype occurred many times. The J gene is TRBJ1-4, the V gene TRBV15, with D hard to call. The CDR3 totals 15 residues. Germline CDR1 reads LNHNV; CDR2 reads YYDKDF (reference sequence). Trimming cost V 0 bases and J 5 bases, with 10 bases left between them. CDR3 protein: CATSRDKGTNEKLFF. CDR3 DNA: TGTGCCACCAGCAGAGATAAGGGCACAAATGAAAAACTGTTTTTT.

This clonotype was recorded many times. The chain is built from TRBV12-3 or TRBV12-4 and TRBJ1-4, with 7 bases lining up with TRBD1. This CDR3 comprises 15 residues. Unmatched junction bases numbered 7, after V lost 2 bases and J lost 7 bases. The CDR3 protein is CASSLSRQGGEKLFF. The CDR3 coding sequence is TGTGCCAGCAGTTTATCAAGACAGGGTGGTGAAAAACTGTTTTTT.

The gene calls are TRBV5-1 and TRBJ1-2; 11 bases match TRBD1. This CDR3 contains 16 residues. V trimming: 0 bases; J trimming: 8 bases; junction bases outside the gene matches: 9. Germline V gene sequence: CDR1 SGHRS, CDR2 YFSETQ. The CDR3 loop reads CASSLASRTGGQGYTF. For the CDR3, the DNA is TGCGCCAGCAGCTTGGCCTCCAGGACAGGGGGCCAAGGCTACACCTTC.